Given below is one T cell receptor (beta chain) in context. Its target is unknown. Germline values: CDR1 SGHVS, CDR2 FQNEAQ. The V and J ends lost 1 base and 0 bases, in that order; junction bases with no gene match: 8. This CDR3 is 19 amino acids long. These data are taken from a study of a mutant IDH1 vaccine in newly diagnosed glioma. Findings and limits, study-wide: Changes to the top peripheral T cell clonotypes appeared unrelated to pseudoprogression.

Clones were read by immunoSEQ multiplex PCR, and TCRdb kept only the in-frame ones, dropping some. The data show tens of thousands of clones, 80% to 95% seen once. As for time point: baseline, week 1 (first vaccination visit). The treatment was: pre-vaccination baseline after standard-of-care therapy. The source was PBMCs, collected from a glioma patient treated with radiotherapy, temozolomide or both. V gene TRBV7-8 combines with J gene TRBJ1-6, with 8 bases identical to TRBD1. The receptor was derived from a man aged 50-59 years with glioma. The CDR3 DNA reads TGTGCCAGCAGCTTAGACCCGGACAGGGAAAGCTCCTATAATTCACCCCTCCACTTT. Encoded protein: CASSLDPDRESSYNSPLHF.